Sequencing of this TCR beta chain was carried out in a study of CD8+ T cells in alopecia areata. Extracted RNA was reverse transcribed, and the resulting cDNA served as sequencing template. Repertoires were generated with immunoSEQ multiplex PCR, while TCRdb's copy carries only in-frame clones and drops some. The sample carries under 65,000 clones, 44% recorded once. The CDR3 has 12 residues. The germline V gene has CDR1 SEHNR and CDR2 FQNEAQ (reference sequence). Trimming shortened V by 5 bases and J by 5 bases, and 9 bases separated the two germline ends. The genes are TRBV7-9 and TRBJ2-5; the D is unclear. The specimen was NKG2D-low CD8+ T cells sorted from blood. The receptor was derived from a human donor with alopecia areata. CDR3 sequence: CASSDRGETQYF. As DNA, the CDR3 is TGTGCCAGCAGCGACCGTGGGGAGACCCAGTACTTC.